The 26 T cell receptor beta chains in this list originate from one sample, sequenced in a study of blood T cell repertoires in COVID-19. Sequencing was performed with immunoSEQ multiplex PCR; in TCRdb, only in-frame clones are kept and a portion is missing. Of 200,000 to 250,000 clones listed, less than 85% are singletons. Input material: peripheral blood. All receptors come from a woman between 70 and 85 years old with acute or convalescent COVID-19.

The V gene is TRBV6-5, the J gene TRBJ1-2, with 9 bases lining up with TRBD1. CDR1 is MNHEY, CDR2 SVGAGI, per germline. The CDR3 sequence is 15 residues long. V lost 5 bases, J lost 7 bases, and 11 bases stayed unmatched. The chain's CDR3 is CASSSDPTGGVGYTF. DNA of the CDR3: TGTGCCAGCAGTAGCGACCCGACAGGGGGGGTTGGCTACACCTTC.

The chain is built from TRBV5-1 and TRBJ2-3; 11 bases line up with TRBD1. CDR1 is SGHRS, CDR2 YFSETQ, per germline. J was trimmed by 5 bases and V by 2 bases; bases with no gene match: 7. The CDR3 is 16 amino acids. This chain's CDR3 is CASSFGDRGDGDTQYF. The CDR3 nucleotides are TGCGCCAGCAGCTTTGGGGACAGGGGGGACGGAGATACGCAGTATTTT.

This sequence joins TRBV2 and TRBJ2-3, with D possibly TRBD2 on 6 matching bases. The CDR3 consists of 12 residues. Trimming left V 7 bases short and J 5 bases short, with 10 bases between. In germline, CDR1 is SNHLY, CDR2 FYNNEI. The CDR3 is CASMAGGDTQYF. In DNA form, the CDR3 reads TGTGCCAGCATGGCCGGGGGAGATACGCAGTATTTT.

The chain joins TRBV14 to TRBJ2-2; D not certain. The ends were cut back, 4 bases at V and 5 bases at J, with 8 bases in the middle. In germline, CDR1 is SGHDN, CDR2 FVKESK. CDR3 size: 13 residues. In DNA form, the CDR3 reads TGTGCCAGCAGCCCCCGTAGTACCGGGGAGCTGTTTTTT. Translation: CASSPRSTGELFF.

The V call is TRBV5-8, the J call TRBJ2-3; a possible D gene is TRBD2 (6 bases). The CDR3 covers 14 residues. Trimming stripped 2 bases from V and 5 bases from J, with 12 bases between. CDR1 is SGHTS, CDR2 YDEGEE, per germline. The DNA for the CDR3 is TGTGCCAGCAGCTTTAGCGGAGCGGTAGATACGCAGTATTTT. As protein: CASSFSGAVDTQYF.

V usage is TRBV6-2 or TRBV6-3 and J usage is TRBJ1-1; tentative D call: TRBD1 (5 bases). V shed 6 bases and J shed 11 bases, with 19 bases lying between them. The germline gives CDR1 MNHEY, CDR2 SVGEGT. This CDR3 is 13 amino acids long. This CDR3 is CASSSSGGGAAFF. CDR3 bases: TGTGCCAGCAGCTCCTCAGGTGGAGGGGCGGCTTTCTTT.

CDR3 amino acids: CAISPSQAQSTDTQYF. The CDR3 coding sequence is TGTGCCATCAGCCCTTCCCAGGCACAGAGCACAGATACGCAGTATTTT. This rearrangement joins TRBV10-3 to TRBJ2-3; D not resolved. Per the germline V gene, CDR1 is ENHRY and CDR2 is SYGVKD. With 6 bases removed from V and 0 bases from J, the gap between germline ends came to 16 bases. CDR3 length equals 16 residues.

V and J are TRBV30 and TRBJ2-5, with D uncertain. Deletions cut 3 bases from V and 6 bases from J, with 14 bases between. This CDR3 has 13 amino acids. Germline CDR1 GTSNPN, CDR2 SVGIG (reference sequence). CDR3 bases: TGTGCCTGGAGGGCCCCTCCATTCAAGACCCAGTACTTC. This codes for CAWRAPPFKTQYF.

V usage is TRBV11-2 and J usage is TRBJ2-7; D is unresolved. V was shortened by 5 bases and J by 6 bases, with 14 bases between the two germline ends. This CDR3 comprises 13 residues. CDR1 SGHAT and CDR2 FQNNGV come from the germline V gene. In DNA, the CDR3 is TGTGCCAGCAGCCCCCAATCGGTTTCCGAGCAGTACGTC. Protein product: CASSPQSVSEQYV.

The rearrangement links TRBV4-3 to TRBJ2-7; no firm D call. This CDR3 has 15 residues. V was pared by 0 bases and J by 0 bases, with 9 bases between. Germline assignment: CDR1 LGHNA and CDR2 YSLEER. The chain's CDR3 is CASSQDRALSYEQYF. The CDR3, as DNA: TGCGCCAGCAGCCAAGATCGAGCGCTCTCCTACGAGCAGTACTTC.

This clone was picked up one time. This chain links TRBV18 with TRBJ2-7; D unclear. Germline CDR1 is KGHSH and CDR2 is LQKENI. The CDR3 runs to 13 residues. Trimming left V 5 bases short and J 0 bases short, with 8 bases between. The CDR3 DNA is TGTGCCAGCTCAAAAGAGAGCTCCTACGAGCAGTACTTC. Residues: CASSKESSYEQYF.

The chain has TRBV21-1 and TRBJ2-3; the table names TRBD1, a call not compared with the DNA. TRBV21-1 is a pseudogene locus. This CDR3 spans 14 amino acids. The CDR3 DNA is TGTGCCAGCAGGGACAGGGGAAGAGCAGATACGCAGTATTTT. It translates to CASRDRGRADTQYF.

V usage is TRBV9 and J usage is TRBJ2-3; TRBD2 aligns across 13 bases. Trimming cost V 2 bases and J 3 bases; bases outside gene matches: 3. This CDR3 spans 16 amino acids. Looked up from germline, CDR1 is SGDLS and CDR2 is YYNGEE. CDR3 sequence reads: CASSVTSGGITDTQYF. The CDR3 coding sequence is TGTGCCAGCAGCGTGACTAGCGGGGGGATTACAGATACGCAGTATTTT.

The chain joins TRBV7-2 to TRBJ1-6; D perhaps matches TRBD1 (5 bases). Germline-derived CDR1 and CDR2 are SGHTA and FQGNSA. Trimming cost V 5 bases and J 0 bases, with 14 bases left between them. The CDR3 contains 17 residues. The CDR3 region is CASSTSGRSSYNSPLHF. The CDR3 DNA reads TGTGCCAGCAGCACGTCAGGGCGGAGCTCCTATAATTCACCCCTCCACTTT.

This clone turned up a few times. Here the CDR3 reads CASSRTSSYEQYF. In DNA, the CDR3 is TGCGCCAGCAGCCGCACCAGCTCCTACGAGCAGTACTTC. V usage is TRBV4-1 and J usage is TRBJ2-7, with D unclear. The CDR3 consists of 13 residues. Germline CDR1 and CDR2: MGHRA and YSYEKL. V dropped 4 bases and J dropped 0 bases, with 7 bases sitting between them.

The V and J genes are TRBV3-1 (or the pseudogene TRBV3-2) and TRBJ2-1; TRBD1 matches 9 bases. Germline V gene lookup returns CDR1 LGHDT and CDR2 YNNKEL (reference sequence). CDR3 length: 15 amino acids. V shed 3 bases, J shed 1 base, and the junction held 1 base outside the gene matches. In DNA, the CDR3 is TGTGCCAGCAGCCAGGGGACAGGGTCCTACAATGAGCAGTTCTTC. Residues: CASSQGTGSYNEQFF.

The V gene is TRBV5-1, the J gene TRBJ2-3; 7 bases map to TRBD2. V lost 4 bases, J lost 3 bases, and 5 bases stayed unmatched. This CDR3 comprises 14 residues. The germline gives CDR1 SGHRS, CDR2 YFSETQ. CDR3 DNA: TGCGCCAGCAGCCGAACTAGCGAGACAGATACGCAGTATTTT. Residues: CASSRTSETDTQYF. Full variable domain (remainder filled in from reference TRBV5-1 and TRBJ2-3): KAGVTQTPRYLIKTRGQQVTLSCSPISGHRSVSWYQQTPGQGLQFLFEYFSETQRNKGNFPGRFSGRQFSNSRSEMNVSTLELGDSALYLCASSRTSETDTQYFGPGTRLTVL.

Comment on this clone: Additional DNA sequences in this sample encode the identical CDR3. This chain joins TRBV7-3 and TRBJ2-5; tentative D call: TRBD2 (5 bases). CDR1 and CDR2 (germline): SGHTA, FQGTGA. V dropped 5 bases and J dropped 4 bases, with 11 bases sitting between them. The CDR3 runs to 13 residues. This CDR3 is CASSLRGRETQYF. The CDR3 region has the DNA TGTGCCAGCAGCCTACGAGGGAGAGAGACCCAGTACTTC.

V and J are TRBV9 and TRBJ2-1; 12 nucleotides match TRBD2. Unmatched junction bases numbered 2, after V lost 0 bases and J lost 7 bases. Germline CDR1 and CDR2: SGDLS and YYNGEE. This CDR3 has 15 amino acids. CDR3 sequence: CASSVASGGANEQFF. CDR3 sequence (DNA): TGTGCCAGCAGCGTAGCTAGCGGGGGGGCAAATGAGCAGTTCTTC. Looking up the rest from reference TRBV9 and TRBJ2-1 gives the full variable domain: DSGVTQTPKHLITATGQRVTLRCSPRSGDLSVYWYQQSLDQGLQFLIQYYNGEERAKGNILERFSAQQFPDLHSELNLSSLELGDSALYFCASSVASGGANEQFFGPGTRLTVL.

The V call is TRBV19, the J call TRBJ1-2; 7 bases match TRBD1. The V gene end was trimmed by 6 bases and the J gene end by 4 bases; junction bases not matched to a gene: 11. This CDR3 has 15 amino acids. CDR1 is LNHDA and CDR2 is SQIVND in the germline V gene (reference sequence). The CDR3 nucleotides read TGTGCCAGTAGACCTACAGGGGCCGGGGGCTATGGCTACACCTTC. This translates into CASRPTGAGGYGYTF.

This chain connects TRBV5-1 to TRBJ2-3, with D maybe TRBD2 (6 bases). The CDR3 is 15 amino acids. V lost 6 bases, J lost 2 bases, and 16 bases lay in between. Germline V gene sequence: CDR1 SGHRS, CDR2 YFSETQ. CDR3 in DNA: TGCGCCAGCACGGAGGGCGGAAAACCCACAGATACGCAGTATTTT. Its protein product is CASTEGGKPTDTQYF.

The rearrangement uses TRBV24-1 and TRBJ2-3; tentatively, D is TRBD2 (7 bases). The CDR3 consists of 15 residues. Germline V CDR1 and CDR2: KGHDR, SFDVKD. Trimming left V 6 bases short and J 2 bases short, with 14 bases between. The CDR3 DNA is TGTGCCACCAGTAGGGGGGGGGCCCCCACAGATACGCAGTATTTT. Translation: CATSRGGAPTDTQYF.

J is TRBJ1-2 and V is TRBV6-5; TRBD1 is a possible D gene (6 bases). CDR1 MNHEY and CDR2 SVGAGI come from the germline V gene. V was trimmed by 5 bases and J by 8 bases, leaving 15 bases between them. The length of the CDR3 is 13 residues. The CDR3 DNA reads TGTGCCAGCAGTCCGAAACAGGGCGGGGGCTACACCTTC. Protein: CASSPKQGGGYTF.

This chain links TRBV5-6 with TRBJ2-2; D might be TRBD2 (5 bases). This CDR3 is 14 amino acids long. Germline V gene data show CDR1 as SGHDT and CDR2 as YYEEEE. V lost 1 base and J lost 5, with 9 bases in between. The CDR3 region has the DNA TGTGCCAGCAGCTTGAGCGGCGGTACCGGGGAGCTGTTTTTT. Protein: CASSLSGGTGELFF.

This clone occurred a few times. The chain uses TRBV27 and TRBJ1-6; 9 bases are a match to TRBD1. V was pared by 2 bases and J by 7 bases, with 6 bases of the junction left unmatched. CDR1 and CDR2 from the germline V gene are MNHEY and SMNVEV (reference sequence). The length of the CDR3 is 16 residues. CDR3 DNA: TGTGCCAGCAGTTTAGCTACCGGGACAGGGAATTCACCCCTCCACTTT. It is translated as CASSLATGTGNSPLHF.

The chain is built from TRBV4-2 and TRBJ1-1; 11 bases are a match to TRBD1. The ends lost 4 bases at V and 4 bases at J; junction bases unmatched: 8. The CDR3 runs to 16 residues. Germline CDR1 and CDR2: LGHNA and YNFKEQ. CDR3 sequence (DNA): TGTGCCAGCAGCCCTTCAGGAGGGACAGGGGGCACTGAAGCTTTCTTT. Its protein is CASSPSGGTGGTEAFF.